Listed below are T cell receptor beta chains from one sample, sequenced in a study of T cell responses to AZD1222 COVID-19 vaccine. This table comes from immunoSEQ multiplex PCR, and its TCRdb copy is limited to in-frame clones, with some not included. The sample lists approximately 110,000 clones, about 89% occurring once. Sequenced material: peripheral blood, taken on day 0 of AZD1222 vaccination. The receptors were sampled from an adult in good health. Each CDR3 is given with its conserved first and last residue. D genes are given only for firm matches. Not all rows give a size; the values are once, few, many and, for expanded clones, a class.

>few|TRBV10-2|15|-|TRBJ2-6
CASSEYSSGANVLTF
TGCGCCAGCAGTGAGTACAGCTCTGGGGCCAACGTCCTGACTTTC
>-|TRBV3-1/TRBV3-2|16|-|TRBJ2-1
CASSQLGLVGHNEQFF
TGTGCCAGCAGCCAATTGGGGCTAGTAGGACACAATGAGCAGTTCTTC
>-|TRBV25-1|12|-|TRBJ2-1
CASSEFGAMRIF
TGTGCCAGCAGTGAATTCGGTGCGATGAGGATCTTC
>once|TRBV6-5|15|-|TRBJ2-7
CASSYGGILPYEQYF
TGTGCCAGCAGTTACGGGGGAATATTACCCTACGAGCAGTACTTC
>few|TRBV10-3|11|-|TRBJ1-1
CAMSATDEAFF
TGTGCCATGTCGGCTACGGACGAAGCTTTCTTT
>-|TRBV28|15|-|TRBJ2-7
CASSSPGRLWYEQYF
TGTGCCAGCAGCTCTCCAGGGCGCTTGTGGTACGAGCAGTACTTC
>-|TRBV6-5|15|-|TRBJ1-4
CASSTRAGLNEKLFF
TGTGCCAGCAGTACGAGGGCAGGATTGAATGAAAAACTGTTTTTT
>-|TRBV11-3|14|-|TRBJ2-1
CASSPTPAYNEQFF
TGTGCCAGCAGCCCTACGCCTGCCTACAATGAGCAGTTCTTC
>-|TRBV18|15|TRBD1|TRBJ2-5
CASSIGQEIQETQYF
TGTGCCAGCTCCATCGGACAGGAGATCCAAGAGACCCAGTACTTC
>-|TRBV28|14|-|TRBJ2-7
CASNPGTHSYEQYF
TGTGCCAGCAACCCCGGGACGCACTCCTACGAGCAGTACTTC
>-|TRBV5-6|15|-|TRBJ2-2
CASSFDRYNTGELFF
TGTGCCAGCAGCTTCGACCGATACAACACCGGGGAGCTGTTTTTT
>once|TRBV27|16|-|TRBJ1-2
CASSPRSGEYGRGYTF
TGTGCCAGCAGCCCCCGTAGTGGGGAATACGGGAGGGGCTACACCTTC
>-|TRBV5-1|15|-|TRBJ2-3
CASSLGGSSTDTQYF
TGCGCCAGCAGCTTGGGAGGGAGTTCCACAGATACGCAGTATTTT
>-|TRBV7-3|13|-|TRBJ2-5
CASSEQGGETQYF
TGTGCCAGCAGCGAGCAGGGAGGAGAGACCCAGTACTTC
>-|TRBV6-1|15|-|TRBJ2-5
CASSEVWGEGETQYF
TGTGCCAGCAGTGAAGTATGGGGGGAAGGGGAGACCCAGTACTTC
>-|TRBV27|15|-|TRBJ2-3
CASSLQAPSTDTQYF
TGTGCCAGCAGTTTACAGGCTCCTAGCACAGATACGCAGTATTTT
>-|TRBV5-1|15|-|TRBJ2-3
CASSWANSATDTQYF
TGCGCCAGCAGCTGGGCGAACAGTGCCACAGATACGCAGTATTTT
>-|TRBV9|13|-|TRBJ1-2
CASSVTGNYGYTF
TGTGCCAGCAGCGTTACAGGGAACTATGGCTACACCTTC
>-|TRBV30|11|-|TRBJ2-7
CAWSGYNEQYF
TGTGCCTGGAGTGGTTACAACGAGCAGTACTTC
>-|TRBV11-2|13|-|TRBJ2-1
CASRIQGRDEQFF
TGTGCCAGCAGGATTCAGGGGAGGGACGAGCAGTTCTTC
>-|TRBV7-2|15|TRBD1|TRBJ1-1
CASSLDRGLLAEAFF
TGTGCCAGCAGCTTGGACAGGGGGCTCTTAGCTGAAGCTTTCTTT
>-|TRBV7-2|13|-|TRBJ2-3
CASSFANTDTQYF
TGTGCCAGCAGCTTCGCAAACACAGATACGCAGTATTTT
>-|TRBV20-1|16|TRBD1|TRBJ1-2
CSASSGSTGGRNGYTF
TGCAGTGCTAGTTCAGGGTCGACAGGGGGACGGAATGGCTACACCTTC
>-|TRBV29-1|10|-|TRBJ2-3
CSSTTDTQYF
TGCAGCTCAACCACAGATACGCAGTATTTT
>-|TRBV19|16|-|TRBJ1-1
CASSGLGGRRDTEAFF
TGTGCCAGTAGTGGCCTGGGGGGGCGCCGCGACACTGAAGCTTTCTTT